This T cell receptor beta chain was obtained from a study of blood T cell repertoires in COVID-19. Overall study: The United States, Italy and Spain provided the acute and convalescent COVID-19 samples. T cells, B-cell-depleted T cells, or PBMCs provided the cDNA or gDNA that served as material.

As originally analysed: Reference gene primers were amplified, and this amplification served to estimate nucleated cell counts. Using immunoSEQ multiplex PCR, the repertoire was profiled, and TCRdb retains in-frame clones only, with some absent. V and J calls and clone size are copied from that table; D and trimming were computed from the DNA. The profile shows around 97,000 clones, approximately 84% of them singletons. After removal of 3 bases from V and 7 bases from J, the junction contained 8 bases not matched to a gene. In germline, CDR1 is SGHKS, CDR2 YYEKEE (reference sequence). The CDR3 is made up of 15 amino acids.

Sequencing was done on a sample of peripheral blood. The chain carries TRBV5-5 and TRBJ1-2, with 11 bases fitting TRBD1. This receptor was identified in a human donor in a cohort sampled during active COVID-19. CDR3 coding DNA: TGTGCCAGCAGCTCGGAGGGACAGGGGGTCGGTGGCTACACCTTC. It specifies CASSSEGQGVGGYTF.